This T cell receptor beta chain was captured by sequencing in a study of shared clonotypes between healthy human individuals. For the study at large: Used for every donor were three CD4 naive, three CD4 memory, two CD8 naive and one CD8 memory plate. Study-wide results and limits: Naive subsets usually exceeded memory subsets in estimated richness.

TCRdb keeps only in-frame clones here, not all; method: immunoSEQ multiplex PCR. The sample yields more than 2,000,000 clones, 85% to 95% seen once. In germline, CDR1 is KGHSH, CDR2 LQKENI. The CDR3 runs to 16 residues. Trimming took 0 bases from V and 0 from J, leaving 6 bases between them. For this clone: Its antigen is unidentified.

This TCR was sampled from a man younger than 35 in good health. Some clones in this sample may be carry-over from other donors' samples. Material for sequencing was naive CD4+ T cells from PBMCs. Noted subset: CD45RA+ positively selected. The chain uses TRBV18 and TRBJ2-6, with D unresolved. The CDR3 loop is CASSPPTNSGANVLTF. CDR3 bases: TGTGCCAGCTCACCACCTACGAACTCTGGGGCCAACGTCCTGACTTTC.